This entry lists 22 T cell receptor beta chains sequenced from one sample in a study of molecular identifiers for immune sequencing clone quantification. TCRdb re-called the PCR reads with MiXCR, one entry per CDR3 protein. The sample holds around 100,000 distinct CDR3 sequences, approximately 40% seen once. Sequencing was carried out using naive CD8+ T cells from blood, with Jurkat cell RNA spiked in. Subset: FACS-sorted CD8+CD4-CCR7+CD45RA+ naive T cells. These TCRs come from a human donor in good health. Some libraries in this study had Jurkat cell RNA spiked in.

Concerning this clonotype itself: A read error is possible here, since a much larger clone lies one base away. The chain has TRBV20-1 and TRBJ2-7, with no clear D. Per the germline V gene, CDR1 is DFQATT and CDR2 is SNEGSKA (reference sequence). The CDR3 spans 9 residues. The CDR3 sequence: CRANYEQYF. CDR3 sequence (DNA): TGCAGAGCTAATTACGAGCAGTACTTC.

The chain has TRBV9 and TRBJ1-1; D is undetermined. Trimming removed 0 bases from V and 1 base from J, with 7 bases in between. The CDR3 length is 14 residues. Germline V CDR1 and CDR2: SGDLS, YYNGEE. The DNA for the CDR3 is TGTGCCAGCAGCGTAGGTGGGGAGAACACTGAAGCTTTCTTT. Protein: CASSVGGENTEAFF.

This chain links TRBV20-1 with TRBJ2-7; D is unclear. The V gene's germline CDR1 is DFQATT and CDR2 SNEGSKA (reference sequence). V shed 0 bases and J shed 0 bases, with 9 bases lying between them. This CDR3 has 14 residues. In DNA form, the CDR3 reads TGCAGTGCTAGAGATCGTGATATCTCCTACGAGCAGTACTTC. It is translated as CSARDRDISYEQYF.

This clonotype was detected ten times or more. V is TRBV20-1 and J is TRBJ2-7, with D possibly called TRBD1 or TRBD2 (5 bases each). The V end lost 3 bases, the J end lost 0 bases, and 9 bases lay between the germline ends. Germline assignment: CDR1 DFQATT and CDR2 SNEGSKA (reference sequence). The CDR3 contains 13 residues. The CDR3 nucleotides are TGCAGTGCTAGGGGGGACCACTCCTACGAGCAGTACTTC. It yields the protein CSARGDHSYEQYF.

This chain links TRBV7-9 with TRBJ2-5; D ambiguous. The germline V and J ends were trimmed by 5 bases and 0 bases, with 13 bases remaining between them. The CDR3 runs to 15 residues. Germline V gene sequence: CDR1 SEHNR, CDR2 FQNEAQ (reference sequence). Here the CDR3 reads CASSQPSSYQETQYF. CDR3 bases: TGTGCCAGCAGCCAGCCCTCCTCGTACCAAGAGACCCAGTACTTC.

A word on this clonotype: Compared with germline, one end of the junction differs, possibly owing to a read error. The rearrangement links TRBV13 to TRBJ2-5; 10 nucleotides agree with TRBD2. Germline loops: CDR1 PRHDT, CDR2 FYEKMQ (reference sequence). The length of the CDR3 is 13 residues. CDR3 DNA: TGTACCAGCAGGCAAACTAGCGGGAACTCCCCGGACTTC. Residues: CTSRQTSGNSPDF.

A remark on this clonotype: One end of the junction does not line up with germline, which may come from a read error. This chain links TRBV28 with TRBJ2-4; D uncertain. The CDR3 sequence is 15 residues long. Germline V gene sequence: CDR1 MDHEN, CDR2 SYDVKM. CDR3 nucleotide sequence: TGTGCCAGCAGTCCTCTACTATGGGTCAAAATCATTCAGTACTTC. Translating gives CASSPLLWVKIIQYF.

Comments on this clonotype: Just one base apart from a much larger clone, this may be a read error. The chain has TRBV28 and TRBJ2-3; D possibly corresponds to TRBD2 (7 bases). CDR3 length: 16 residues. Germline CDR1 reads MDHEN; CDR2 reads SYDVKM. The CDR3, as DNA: TGTACCAGCCTCAGGGGTCGGGAGGTGTACACAGATACGCAGTATTTT. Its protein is CTSLRGREVYTDTQYF.

The CDR3 DNA sequence: TGCAGTGCCCTTGGCTGGGATACGCAGTATTTT. The encoded protein is CSALGWDTQYF. The chain couples TRBV20-1 to TRBJ2-3; D gene unclear. The CDR3 contains 11 residues. Germline assignment: CDR1 DFQATT and CDR2 SNEGSKA (reference sequence). Trimming removed 6 bases from V and 6 bases from J, with 10 bases in between.

As DNA, the CDR3 is TGTGCCAGCCAATGGGGGGATCCAATCGATCCCCAGCATTTT. This sequence encodes CASQWGDPIDPQHF. This sequence joins TRBV12-3 or TRBV12-4 and TRBJ1-5; TRBD1 might be the D (5 bases). V gave up 8 bases and J gave up 10 bases, with 21 bases separating them. CDR3 length: 14 amino acids.

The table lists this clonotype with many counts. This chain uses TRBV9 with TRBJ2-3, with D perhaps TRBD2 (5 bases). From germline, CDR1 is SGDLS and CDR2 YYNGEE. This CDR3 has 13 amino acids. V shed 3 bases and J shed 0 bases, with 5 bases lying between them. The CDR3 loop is CASSGTSTDTQYF. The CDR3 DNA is TGTGCCAGCAGCGGGACTAGCACAGATACGCAGTATTTT.

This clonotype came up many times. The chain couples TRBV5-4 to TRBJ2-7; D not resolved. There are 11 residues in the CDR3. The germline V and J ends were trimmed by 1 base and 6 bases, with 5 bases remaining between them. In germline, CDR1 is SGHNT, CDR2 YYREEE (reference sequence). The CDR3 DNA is TGTGCCAGCAGCTTGTTGGGCGAGCAGTACTTC. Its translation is CASSLLGEQYF.

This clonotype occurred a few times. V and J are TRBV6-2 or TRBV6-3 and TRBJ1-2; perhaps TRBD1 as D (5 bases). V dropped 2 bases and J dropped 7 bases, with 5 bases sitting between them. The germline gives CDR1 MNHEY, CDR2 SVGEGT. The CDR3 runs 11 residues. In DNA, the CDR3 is TGTGCCAGCAGTTACGGGACTGGCTACACCTTC. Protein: CASSYGTGYTF.

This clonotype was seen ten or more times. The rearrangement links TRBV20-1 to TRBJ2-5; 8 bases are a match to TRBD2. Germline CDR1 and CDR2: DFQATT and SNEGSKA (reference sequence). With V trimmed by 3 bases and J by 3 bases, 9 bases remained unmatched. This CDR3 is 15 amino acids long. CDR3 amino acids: CSASRTPGLEETQYF. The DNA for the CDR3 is TGCAGTGCTAGTCGCACGCCGGGACTAGAAGAGACCCAGTACTTC.

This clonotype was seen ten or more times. CDR3 DNA: TGTGCCAGCACCGACCCGGGAGAGGGCTCCTACGAGCAGTACTTC. Amino acids: CASTDPGEGSYEQYF. The V gene is TRBV2, the J gene TRBJ2-7; possible D gene TRBD2, 6 bases. The CDR3 extends over 15 amino acids. With 7 bases removed from V and 0 bases from J, the gap between germline ends came to 16 bases. Germline values: CDR1 SNHLY, CDR2 FYNNEI.

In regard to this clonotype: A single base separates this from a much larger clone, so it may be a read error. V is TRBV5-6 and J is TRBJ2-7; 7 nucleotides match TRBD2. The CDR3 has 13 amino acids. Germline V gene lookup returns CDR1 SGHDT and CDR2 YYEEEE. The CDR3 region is CASSPGTTYEQHF. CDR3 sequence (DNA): TGTGCCAGCAGCCCCGGGACTACCTACGAGCAGCACTTC.

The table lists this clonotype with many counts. The CDR3 region has the DNA TGTGCCAGCAGCTCAGGGGGCGGTAATCAGCCCCAGCATTTT. Translation: CASSSGGGNQPQHF. V and J are TRBV7-2 and TRBJ1-5, with 8 bases that match TRBD1. The CDR3 is 14 residues long. Germline-derived CDR1 and CDR2 are SGHTA and FQGNSA. V was pared by 4 bases and J by 4 bases, with 3 bases of the junction left unmatched. Together with reference TRBV7-2 and TRBJ1-5, the CDR3 gives the full variable domain: GAGVSQSPSNKVTEKGKDVELRCDPISGHTALYWYRQSLGQGLEFLIYFQGNSAPDKSGLPSDRFSAERTGGSVSTLTIQRTQQEDSAVYLCASSSGGGNQPQHFGDGTRLSIL.

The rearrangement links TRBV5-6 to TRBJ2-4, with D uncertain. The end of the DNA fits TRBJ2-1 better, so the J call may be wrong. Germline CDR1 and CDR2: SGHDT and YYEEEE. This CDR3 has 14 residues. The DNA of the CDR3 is TGTGCCAGCAGCTTGGAAGTAGCCAAAAACTTTCAGTTCTTC. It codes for CASSLEVAKNFQFF.

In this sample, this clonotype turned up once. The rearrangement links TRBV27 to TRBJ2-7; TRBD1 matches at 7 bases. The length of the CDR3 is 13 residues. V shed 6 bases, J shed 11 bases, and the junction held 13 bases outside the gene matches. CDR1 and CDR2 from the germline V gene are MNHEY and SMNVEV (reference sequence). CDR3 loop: CASRYGTADGEYF. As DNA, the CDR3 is TGTGCCAGCAGGTATGGGACAGCCGATGGAGAGTACTTC.

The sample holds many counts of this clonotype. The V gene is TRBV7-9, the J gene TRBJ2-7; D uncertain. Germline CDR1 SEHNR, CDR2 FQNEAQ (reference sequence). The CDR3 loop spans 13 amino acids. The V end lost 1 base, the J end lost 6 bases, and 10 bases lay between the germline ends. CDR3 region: CASSLGLEGEQYF. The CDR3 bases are TGTGCCAGCAGCTTAGGGTTAGAAGGCGAGCAGTACTTC. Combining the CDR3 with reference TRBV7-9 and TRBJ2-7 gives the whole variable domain DTGVSQNPRHKITKRGQNVTFRCDPISEHNRLYWYRQTLGQGPEFLTYFQNEAQLEKSRLLSDRFSAERPKGSFSTLEIQRTEQGDSAMYLCASSLGLEGEQYFGPGTRLTVT.

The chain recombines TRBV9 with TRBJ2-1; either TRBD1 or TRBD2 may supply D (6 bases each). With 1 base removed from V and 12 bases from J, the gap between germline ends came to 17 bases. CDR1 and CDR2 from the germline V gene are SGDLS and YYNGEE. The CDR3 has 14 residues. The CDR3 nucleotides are TGTGCCAGCAGCGTAAATCCGCAGGGGAGGATGCAGTTCTTC. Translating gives CASSVNPQGRMQFF.

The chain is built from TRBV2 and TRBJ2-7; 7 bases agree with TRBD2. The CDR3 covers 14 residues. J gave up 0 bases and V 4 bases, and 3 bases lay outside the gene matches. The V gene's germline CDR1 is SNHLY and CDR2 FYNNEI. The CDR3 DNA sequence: TGTGCCAGCAGTGCAGCGGGGCTCTCCTACGAGCAGTACTTC. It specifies CASSAAGLSYEQYF.